Included here is one T cell receptor (beta chain) sequence, with context. This specimen comes from a study of blood T cell repertoires in COVID-19. Overall study context: Samples of COVID-19 (acute and convalescent) were obtained from the United States, Italy and Spain.

The data were produced by immunoSEQ multiplex PCR, yet TCRdb's version contains in-frame clones alone and is incomplete. The sample holds about 59,000 clones, approximately 79% seen once. The CDR3 totals 12 residues. Looked up from germline, CDR1 is MDHEN and CDR2 is SYDVKM. Trimming shortened V by 3 bases and J by 10 bases, and 12 bases separated the two germline ends. The source material was peripheral blood. This chain connects TRBV28 to TRBJ1-1; D may be TRBD1 (5 bases). The receptor was derived from a man aged 60 to 75 with acute or convalescent COVID-19. The DNA for the CDR3 is TGTGCCAGCAGTTTTATAGCCGGGGGAGCTTTCTTT. This translates into CASSFIAGGAFF.